Listed below are T cell receptor beta chains from one sample, sequenced in a study of blood T cells in healthy people across ages. TCRdb redid the calling of the 5' RACE reads with MiXCR, one entry per CDR3 protein. This sample carries 700,000 to 850,000 distinct CDR3 sequences, about 34% of them seen once, and the ten largest clones take approximately 13%. The specimen sequenced was blood. These receptors were collected from a man younger than 35 in good health. Both conserved end residues are trimmed from each CDR3.

v_gene: TRBV2
CDR3aa: ASSAYNSNQPQH

v_gene: TRBV12-3/TRBV12-4
CDR3aa: ASSVSTGVKEF

v_gene: TRBV28
CDR3aa: ASSSGQGYEQY

v_gene: TRBV7-2
CDR3aa: ASSLDIRATYGYT

v_gene: TRBV2
CDR3aa: ASSGATPGLAGANEQF

v_gene: TRBV7-9
CDR3aa: ASSLVSPSGVNEQF

v_gene: TRBV20-1
CDR3aa: SASGKGEKLF

v_gene: TRBV27
CDR3aa: ASSFRAGDSGYT

v_gene: TRBV9
CDR3aa: ASSVLGDTEAF

v_gene: TRBV7-7
CDR3aa: ASSLRAGYQETQY

v_gene: TRBV2
CDR3aa: ASRMGDRYSYEQY

v_gene: TRBV7-2
CDR3aa: ASQIPGTGGEWTYNEQF

v_gene: TRBV20-1
CDR3aa: SALAAINSPLH

v_gene: TRBV5-6
CDR3aa: ASSTSPPGHEQF

v_gene: TRBV6-5
CDR3aa: TSSQGGVYGYT

v_gene: TRBV14
CDR3aa: ASSPPGQSYEQY

v_gene: TRBV3-1
CDR3aa: VSSHNEAGPTYEQY

v_gene: TRBV9
CDR3aa: ASSPTAYRPEAF

v_gene: TRBV7-8
CDR3aa: ASSLAGTGGALEQF

v_gene: TRBV7-2
CDR3aa: ASDVRNTYGYT

v_gene: TRBV19
CDR3aa: ASSRRTGGTTEAF

v_gene: TRBV10-2
CDR3aa: PSRDRGRGTDTQY

v_gene: TRBV7-9
CDR3aa: ASSLNSPTDTQY

v_gene: TRBV29-1
CDR3aa: SVRDRGTSGTYEQY

v_gene: TRBV20-1
CDR3aa: SAPGLRETQY

v_gene: TRBV20-1
CDR3aa: SAKGVGDTQY

v_gene: TRBV6-6
CDR3aa: ASIREGVNTEAF

v_gene: TRBV6-1
CDR3aa: ASSEKADPQPQH

v_gene: TRBV6-2/TRBV6-3
CDR3aa: ASSYDGLYDYT

v_gene: TRBV11-2
CDR3aa: ASSLRINTGELF

v_gene: TRBV15
CDR3aa: ATSINQGDRETQY

v_gene: TRBV4-3
CDR3aa: ASSSLQENEQF

v_gene: TRBV7-2
CDR3aa: ASRASGDLNNEQY

v_gene: TRBV3-1
CDR3aa: ASSRLSASGANVLT

v_gene: TRBV4-3
CDR3aa: ASSRTGEDTQY

v_gene: TRBV5-6
CDR3aa: ASRQGTVNEKLF

v_gene: TRBV6-2/TRBV6-3
CDR3aa: AADRDKMRSGANVLT

v_gene: TRBV20-1
CDR3aa: SAGTETSTDTQY

v_gene: TRBV27
CDR3aa: ASSLMKGAWGKLF

v_gene: TRBV29-1
CDR3aa: SLLGRVYEQY

v_gene: TRBV2
CDR3aa: ASRKPGPLHYGYT

v_gene: TRBV5-1
CDR3aa: ASSSSLVVDTQY

v_gene: TRBV10-1
CDR3aa: ASSPTGQTTNEKLF

v_gene: TRBV20-1
CDR3aa: SARGWGLAGGSVTDTQY

v_gene: TRBV20-1
CDR3aa: SARVRRLAKNIQY

v_gene: TRBV20-1
CDR3aa: SARGGRGNANEQF

v_gene: TRBV12-3/TRBV12-4
CDR3aa: ASRGLAGGEQF

v_gene: TRBV7-2
CDR3aa: ASSLDSREGQPQH